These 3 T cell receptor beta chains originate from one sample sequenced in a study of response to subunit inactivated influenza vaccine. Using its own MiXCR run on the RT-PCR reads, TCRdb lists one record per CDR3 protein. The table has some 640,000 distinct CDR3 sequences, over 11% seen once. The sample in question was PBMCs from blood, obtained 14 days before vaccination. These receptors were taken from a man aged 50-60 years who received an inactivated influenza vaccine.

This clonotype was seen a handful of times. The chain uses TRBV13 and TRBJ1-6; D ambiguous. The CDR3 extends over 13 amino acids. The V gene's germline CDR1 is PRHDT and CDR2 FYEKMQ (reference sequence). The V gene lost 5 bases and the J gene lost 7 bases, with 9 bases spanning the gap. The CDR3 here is CASSTRPNSPLHF. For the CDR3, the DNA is TGTGCCAGCAGCACTCGACCAAATTCACCCCTCCACTTT.

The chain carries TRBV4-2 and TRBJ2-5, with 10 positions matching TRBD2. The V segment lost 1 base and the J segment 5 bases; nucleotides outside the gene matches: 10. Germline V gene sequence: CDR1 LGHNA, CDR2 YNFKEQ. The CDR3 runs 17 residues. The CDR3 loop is CASSQALAGVKSETQYF. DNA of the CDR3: TGTGCCAGCAGCCAAGCCCTAGCGGGAGTGAAAAGCGAGACCCAGTACTTC.

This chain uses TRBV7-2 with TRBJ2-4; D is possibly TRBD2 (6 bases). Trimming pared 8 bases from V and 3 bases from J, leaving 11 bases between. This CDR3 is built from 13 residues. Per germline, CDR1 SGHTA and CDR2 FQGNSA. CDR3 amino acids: CASYSSDKNIQYF. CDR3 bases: TGTGCCAGCTATTCTAGCGACAAAAACATTCAGTACTTC.